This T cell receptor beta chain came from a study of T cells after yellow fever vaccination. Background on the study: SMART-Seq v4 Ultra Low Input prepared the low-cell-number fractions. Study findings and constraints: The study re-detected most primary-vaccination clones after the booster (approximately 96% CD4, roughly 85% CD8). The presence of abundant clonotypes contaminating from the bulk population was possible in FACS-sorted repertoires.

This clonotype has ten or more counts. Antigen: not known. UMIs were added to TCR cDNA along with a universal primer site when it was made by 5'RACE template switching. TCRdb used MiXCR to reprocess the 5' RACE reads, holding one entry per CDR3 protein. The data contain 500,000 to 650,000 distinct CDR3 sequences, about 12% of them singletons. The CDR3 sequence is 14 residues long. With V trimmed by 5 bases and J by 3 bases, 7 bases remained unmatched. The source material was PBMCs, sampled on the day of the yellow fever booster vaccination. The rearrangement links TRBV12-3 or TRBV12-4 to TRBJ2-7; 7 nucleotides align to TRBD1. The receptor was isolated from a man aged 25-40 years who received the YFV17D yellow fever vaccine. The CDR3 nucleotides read TGTGCCAGCAGTCCAGGGACAGCTGGCTACGAGCAGTACTTC. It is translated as CASSPGTAGYEQYF.